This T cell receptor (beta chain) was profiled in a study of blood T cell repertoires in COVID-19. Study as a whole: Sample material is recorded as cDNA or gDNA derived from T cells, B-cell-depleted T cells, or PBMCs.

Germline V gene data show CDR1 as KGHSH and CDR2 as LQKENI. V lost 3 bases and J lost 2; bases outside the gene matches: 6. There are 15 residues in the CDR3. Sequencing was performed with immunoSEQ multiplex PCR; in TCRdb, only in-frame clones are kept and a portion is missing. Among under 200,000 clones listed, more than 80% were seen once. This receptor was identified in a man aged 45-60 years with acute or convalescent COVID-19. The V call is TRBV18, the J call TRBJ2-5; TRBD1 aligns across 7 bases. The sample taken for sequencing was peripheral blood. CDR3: CASSPLGTEQETQYF. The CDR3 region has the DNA TGTGCCAGCTCACCCCTCGGGACAGAACAAGAGACCCAGTACTTC.